This TCR beta chain was observed in a study of cytomegalovirus exposure and HLA in healthy donors. Study-wide background: HLA-typed donors were the source of about 85 million unique TCRs, which an early data release held.

Germline V lookup: CDR1 MDHEN, CDR2 SYDVKM. CDR3 size: 15 residues. With regard to this clone: Its antigen remains unidentified.

Study results and limitations: Later on, a genetic analysis was performed. It linked a missense variant in DCLRE1C with V- and J-gene trimming of TCR beta. Cytomegalovirus-associated TCR beta chains were listed, numbering 150 to 200. Further analysis, carried out later, found HLA-associated TCR beta chains more clonally expanded than equally common other chains.

Use of 60 Vbeta and 13 Jbeta primers characterized the PCR. Using immunoSEQ multiplex PCR, the repertoire was profiled, and TCRdb retains in-frame clones only, with some absent. The sample has over 140,000 clones, almost 85% seen once; the top ten hold about 1.5%. The sequenced sample consisted of PBMCs. The chain couples TRBV28 to TRBJ2-5; 9 bases are a match to TRBD2. The J call could be wrong; TRBJ2-7 is a better fit for the DNA end. The receptor comes from a man aged 30-40 years in good health and CMV-seropositive. The CDR3 sequence is CAASYLAGNSYEQYF. The CDR3 DNA reads TGTGCCGCCTCCTACCTAGCGGGGAACTCCTACGAGCAGTACTTC.